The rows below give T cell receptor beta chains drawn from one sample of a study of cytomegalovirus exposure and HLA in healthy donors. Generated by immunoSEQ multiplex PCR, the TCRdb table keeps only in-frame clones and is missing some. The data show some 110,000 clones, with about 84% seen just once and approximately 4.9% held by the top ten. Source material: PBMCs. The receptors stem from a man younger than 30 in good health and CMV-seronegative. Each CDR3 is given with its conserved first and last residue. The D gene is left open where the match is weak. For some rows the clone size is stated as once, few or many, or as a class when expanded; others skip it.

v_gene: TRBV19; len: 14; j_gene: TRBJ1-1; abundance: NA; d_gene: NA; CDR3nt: TGTGCCAGTAGCCCCGGACGGGGAGGATCTGAAGCTTTCTTT; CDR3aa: CASSPGRGGSEAFF
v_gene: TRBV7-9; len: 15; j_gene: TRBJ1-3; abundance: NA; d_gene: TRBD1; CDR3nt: TGTGCCAGCAGCTTAGCCGGGGACAGGGGAAACACCATATATTTT; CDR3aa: CASSLAGDRGNTIYF
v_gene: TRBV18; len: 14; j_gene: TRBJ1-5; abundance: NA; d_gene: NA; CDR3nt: TGTGCCAGCTCACCGGGCCAGATCAATCAGCCCCAGCATTTT; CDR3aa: CASSPGQINQPQHF
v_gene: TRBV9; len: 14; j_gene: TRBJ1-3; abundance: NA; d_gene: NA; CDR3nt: TGTGCCAGCAGCGGAGGTAGCTCTGGAAACACCATATATTTT; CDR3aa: CASSGGSSGNTIYF
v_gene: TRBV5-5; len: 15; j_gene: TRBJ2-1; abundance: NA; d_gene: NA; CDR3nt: TGTGCCAGCAGCTTCATCGAGGGCTCCTACAATGAGCAGTTCTTC; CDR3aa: CASSFIEGSYNEQFF
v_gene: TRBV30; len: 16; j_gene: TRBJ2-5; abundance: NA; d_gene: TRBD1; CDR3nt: TGTGCCTGGAGTGTAGGAAACAGGGGCGACGGAGAGACCCAGTACTTC; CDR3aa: CAWSVGNRGDGETQYF
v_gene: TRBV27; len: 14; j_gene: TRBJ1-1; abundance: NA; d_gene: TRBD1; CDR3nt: TGTGCCAGCAGCGTCGGACAGGGGGTCACTGAAGCTTTCTTT; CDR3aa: CASSVGQGVTEAFF
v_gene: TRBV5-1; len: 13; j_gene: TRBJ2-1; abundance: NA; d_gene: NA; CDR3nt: TGCGCCAGCAGCTTGGTTACGGACAATGAGCAGTTCTTC; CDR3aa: CASSLVTDNEQFF
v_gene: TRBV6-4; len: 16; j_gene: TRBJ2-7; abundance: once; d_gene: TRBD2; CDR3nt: TGTGCCAGCAGTGACAGGGAACTAGCGGTTACCTACGAGCAGTACTTC; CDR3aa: CASSDRELAVTYEQYF
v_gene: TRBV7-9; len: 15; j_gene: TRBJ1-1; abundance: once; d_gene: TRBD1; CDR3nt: TGTGCCAGCAGCCCACCGACAGGGGAAAACACTGAAGCTTTCTTT; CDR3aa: CASSPPTGENTEAFF
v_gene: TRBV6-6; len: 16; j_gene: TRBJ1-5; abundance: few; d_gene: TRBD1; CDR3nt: TGTGCCAGCAGTTCCCTAGACAGGGGGCTCGGACAGCCCCAGCATTTT; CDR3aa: CASSSLDRGLGQPQHF
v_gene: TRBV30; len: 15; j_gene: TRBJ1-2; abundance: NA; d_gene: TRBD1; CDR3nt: TGTGCCTGTTTGAAGGGGGCCCACCTTAACTATGGCTACACCTTC; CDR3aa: CACLKGAHLNYGYTF
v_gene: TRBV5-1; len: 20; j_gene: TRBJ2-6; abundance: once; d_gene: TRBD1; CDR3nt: TGCGCCAGCAGCTCACTAGGGAGCTCGGACAGGGCCTCTGGGGCCAACGTCCTGACTTTC; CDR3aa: CASSSLGSSDRASGANVLTF
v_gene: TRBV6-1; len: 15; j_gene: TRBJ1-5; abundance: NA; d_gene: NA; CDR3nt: TGTGCCAGCAGTGAAAGTGCGCTCAGCAATCAGCCCCAGCATTTT; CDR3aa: CASSESALSNQPQHF
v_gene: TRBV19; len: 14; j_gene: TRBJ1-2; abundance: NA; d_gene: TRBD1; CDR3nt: TGTGCCAGTAGTATGGGACAGGGGAACTATGGCTACACCTTC; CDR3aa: CASSMGQGNYGYTF
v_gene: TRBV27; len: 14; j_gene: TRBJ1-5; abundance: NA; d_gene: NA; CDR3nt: TGTGCCAGCAGTCCCCGGGCAGGGCGACAGCCCCAGCATTTT; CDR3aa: CASSPRAGRQPQHF
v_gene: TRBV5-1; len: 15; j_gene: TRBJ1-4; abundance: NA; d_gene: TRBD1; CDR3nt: TGCGCCAGCAGCTTGGACAGGGGGGGTAATGAAAAACTGTTTTTT; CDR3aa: CASSLDRGGNEKLFF
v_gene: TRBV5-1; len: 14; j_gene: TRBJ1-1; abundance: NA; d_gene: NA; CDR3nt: TGCGCCAGCAGCTTGATAGCGCTGAACACTGAAGCTTTCTTT; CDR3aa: CASSLIALNTEAFF
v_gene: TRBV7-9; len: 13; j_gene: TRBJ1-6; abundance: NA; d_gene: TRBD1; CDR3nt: TGTGCCAGCAGCTTGGACAGGGGTTCACCCCTCCACTTT; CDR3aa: CASSLDRGSPLHF
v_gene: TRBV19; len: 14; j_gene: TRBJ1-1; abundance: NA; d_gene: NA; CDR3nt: TGTGCCAGTAACCGACGGACCCAGGGCACTGAAGCTTTCTTT; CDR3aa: CASNRRTQGTEAFF